This paragraph reports one TCR beta chain. Its matching antigen is unknown. This entry is derived from a study of T cells in narcolepsy. Study details: Enrolled donors included narcolepsy type 1 or type 2 patients and healthy controls. General observations from the study: In some patient and control memory CD4+ samples, autoreactive clones were absent. Comparing one patient's CSF and blood CD4+ clonotypes highlighted HCRT- and TRIB2-specific autoreactive clonotypes. Healthy controls reportedly lacked the autoreactive clonotypes serially found in patients' blood.

Profiling relied on immunoSEQ multiplex PCR, and the TCRdb table lists in-frame clones only, not all of them. The sample contains over 40,000 clones, 88% of which appear only once. This CDR3 contains 16 residues. Trimming took off 3 bases at V and 7 bases at J, with 22 bases between the two ends. CDR1 SGHRS and CDR2 YFSETQ come from the germline V gene. This sequence joins TRBV5-1 and TRBJ1-2, with TRBD1 as a possible D gene (5 bases). The sequenced sample was CD45RA- memory CD4+ T cells from PBMCs. This TCR was recovered from a human donor with narcolepsy. CDR3 sequence (DNA): TGCGCCAGCAGCTCTGGGACCGGGAGTGTTTCGGGTGGCTACACCTTC. This encodes CASSSGTGSVSGGYTF.